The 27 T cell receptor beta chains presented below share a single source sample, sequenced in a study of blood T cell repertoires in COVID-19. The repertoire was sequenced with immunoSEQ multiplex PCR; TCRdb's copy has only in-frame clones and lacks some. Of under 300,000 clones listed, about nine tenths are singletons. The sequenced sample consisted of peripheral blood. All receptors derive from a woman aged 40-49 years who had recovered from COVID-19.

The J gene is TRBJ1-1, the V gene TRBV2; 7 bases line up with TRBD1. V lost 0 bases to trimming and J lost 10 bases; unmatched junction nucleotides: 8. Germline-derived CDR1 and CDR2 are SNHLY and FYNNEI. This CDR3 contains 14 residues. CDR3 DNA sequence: TGTGCCAGCAGTGAAGCGGAGACAGGGCCAAGAGCTTTCTTT. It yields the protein CASSEAETGPRAFF.

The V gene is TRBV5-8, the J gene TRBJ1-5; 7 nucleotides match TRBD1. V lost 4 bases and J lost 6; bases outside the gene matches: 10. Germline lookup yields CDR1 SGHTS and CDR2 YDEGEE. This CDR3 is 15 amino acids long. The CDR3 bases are TGTGCCAGCAGCCCCGAAGGGGGCCCCAGTCAGCCCCAGCATTTT. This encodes CASSPEGGPSQPQHF. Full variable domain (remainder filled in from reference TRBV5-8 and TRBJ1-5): EAGVTQSPTHLIKTRGQQATLRCSPISGHTSVYWYQQALGLGLQFLLWYDEGEERNRGNFPPRFSGRQFPNYSSELNVNALELEDSALYLCASSPEGGPSQPQHFGDGTRLSIL.

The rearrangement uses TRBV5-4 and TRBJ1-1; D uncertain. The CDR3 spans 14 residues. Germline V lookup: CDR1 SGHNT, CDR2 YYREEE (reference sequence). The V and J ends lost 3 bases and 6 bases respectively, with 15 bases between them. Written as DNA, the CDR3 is TGTGCCAGCAGCTCCGCGGGAGGGAGCCCTGAAGCTTTCTTT. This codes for CASSSAGGSPEAFF.

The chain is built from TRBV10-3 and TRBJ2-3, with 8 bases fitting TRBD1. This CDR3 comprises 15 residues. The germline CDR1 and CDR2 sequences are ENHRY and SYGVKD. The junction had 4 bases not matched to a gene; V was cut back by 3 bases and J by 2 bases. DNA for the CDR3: TGTGCCATCAGTGATGCCCAGGGGGCCACAGATACGCAGTATTTT. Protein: CAISDAQGATDTQYF.

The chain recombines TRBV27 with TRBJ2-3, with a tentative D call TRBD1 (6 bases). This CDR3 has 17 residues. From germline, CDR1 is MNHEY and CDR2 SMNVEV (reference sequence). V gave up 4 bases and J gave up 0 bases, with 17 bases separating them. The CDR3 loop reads CASSSFGTPTSTDTQYF. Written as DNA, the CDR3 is TGTGCCAGCAGTTCTTTCGGGACACCGACTAGCACAGATACGCAGTATTTT.

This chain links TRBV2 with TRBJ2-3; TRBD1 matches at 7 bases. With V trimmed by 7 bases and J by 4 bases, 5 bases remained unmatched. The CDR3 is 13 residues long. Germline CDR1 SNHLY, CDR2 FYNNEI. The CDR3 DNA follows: TGTGCCAGCACCGAGCAGGGGGCAGATACGCAGTATTTT. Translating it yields CASTEQGADTQYF.

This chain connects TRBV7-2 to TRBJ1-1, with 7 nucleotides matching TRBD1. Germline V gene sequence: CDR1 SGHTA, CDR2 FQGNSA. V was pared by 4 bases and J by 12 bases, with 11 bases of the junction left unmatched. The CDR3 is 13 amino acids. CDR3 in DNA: TGTGCCAGCAGCTCACAACAGGGGTTGGGGACTTTCTTT. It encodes CASSSQQGLGTFF.

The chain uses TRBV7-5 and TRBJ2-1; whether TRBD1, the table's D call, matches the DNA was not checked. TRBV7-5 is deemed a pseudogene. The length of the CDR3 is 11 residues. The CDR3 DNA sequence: TGTGTCAGAAGCCCAGGGATTGAGCAGTTCTTC. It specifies CVRSPGIEQFF.

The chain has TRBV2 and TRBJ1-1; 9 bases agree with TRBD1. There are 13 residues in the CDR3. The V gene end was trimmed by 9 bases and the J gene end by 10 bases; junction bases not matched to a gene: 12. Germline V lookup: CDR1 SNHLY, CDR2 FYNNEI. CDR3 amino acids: CASLETGGIGAFF. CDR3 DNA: TGTGCCAGTTTAGAGACAGGGGGGATTGGAGCTTTCTTT.

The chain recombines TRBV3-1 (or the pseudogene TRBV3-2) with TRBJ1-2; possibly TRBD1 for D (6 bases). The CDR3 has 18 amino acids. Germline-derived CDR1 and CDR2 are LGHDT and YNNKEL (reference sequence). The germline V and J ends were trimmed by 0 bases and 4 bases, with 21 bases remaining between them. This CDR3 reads CASSQDWGLGGRVYGYTF. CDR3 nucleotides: TGTGCCAGCAGCCAAGATTGGGGGTTAGGGGGTCGTGTCTATGGCTACACCTTC.

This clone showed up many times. CDR3 DNA sequence: TGTGCCAGCAGCGTAGGGGGCCAGATAGTCACCGGGGAGCTGTTTTTT. Encoded protein: CASSVGGQIVTGELFF. The rearrangement joins TRBV9 to TRBJ2-2, with TRBD1 as a possible D gene (5 bases). Trimming stripped 0 bases from V and 4 bases from J, with 13 bases between. The CDR3 loop spans 16 amino acids. Germline loops: CDR1 SGDLS, CDR2 YYNGEE.

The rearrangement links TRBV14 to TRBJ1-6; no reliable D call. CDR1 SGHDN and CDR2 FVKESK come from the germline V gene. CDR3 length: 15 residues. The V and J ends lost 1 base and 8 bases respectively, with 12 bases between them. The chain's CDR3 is CASSQVPGLDSPLHF. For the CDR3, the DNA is TGTGCCAGCAGCCAAGTCCCAGGTTTAGATTCACCCCTCCACTTT. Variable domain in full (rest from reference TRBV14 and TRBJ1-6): EAGVTQFPSHSVIEKGQTVTLRCDPISGHDNLYWYRRVMGKEIKFLLHFVKESKQDESGMPNNRFLAERTGGTYSTLKVQPAELEDSGVYFCASSQVPGLDSPLHFGNGTRLTVT.

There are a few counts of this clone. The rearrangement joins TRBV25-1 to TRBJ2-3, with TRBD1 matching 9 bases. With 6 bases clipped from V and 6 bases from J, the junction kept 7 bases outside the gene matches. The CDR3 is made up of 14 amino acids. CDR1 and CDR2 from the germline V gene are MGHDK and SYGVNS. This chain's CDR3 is CASRGTGQVDTQYF. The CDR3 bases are TGTGCCAGCAGGGGGACAGGGCAGGTGGATACGCAGTATTTT.

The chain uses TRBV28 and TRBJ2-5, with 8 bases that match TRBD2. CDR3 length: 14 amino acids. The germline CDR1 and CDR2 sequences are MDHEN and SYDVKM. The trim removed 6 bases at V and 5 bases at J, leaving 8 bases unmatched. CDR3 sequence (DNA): TGTGCCAGCAGGTCGACTAGCGTTGGGGAGACCCAGTACTTC. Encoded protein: CASRSTSVGETQYF.

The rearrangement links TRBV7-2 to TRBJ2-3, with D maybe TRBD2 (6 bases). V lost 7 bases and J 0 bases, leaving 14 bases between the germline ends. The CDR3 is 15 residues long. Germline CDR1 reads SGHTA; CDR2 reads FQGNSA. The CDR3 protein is CASTLSGTSTDTQYF. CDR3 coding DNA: TGTGCCAGCACCCTTAGCGGAACTAGCACAGATACGCAGTATTTT.

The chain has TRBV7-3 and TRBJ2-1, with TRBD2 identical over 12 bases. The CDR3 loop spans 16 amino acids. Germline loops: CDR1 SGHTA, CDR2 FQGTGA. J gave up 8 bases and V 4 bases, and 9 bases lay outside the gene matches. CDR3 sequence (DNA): TGTGCCAGCAGCTCCTCACTAGCGGGGGGCTTGGATGAGCAGTTCTTC. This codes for CASSSSLAGGLDEQFF.

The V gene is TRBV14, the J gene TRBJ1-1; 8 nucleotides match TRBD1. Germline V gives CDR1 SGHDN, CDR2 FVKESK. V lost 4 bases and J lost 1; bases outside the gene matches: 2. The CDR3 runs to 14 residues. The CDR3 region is CASSPGQGNTEAFF. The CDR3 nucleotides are TGTGCCAGCAGCCCAGGACAGGGGAACACTGAAGCTTTCTTT.

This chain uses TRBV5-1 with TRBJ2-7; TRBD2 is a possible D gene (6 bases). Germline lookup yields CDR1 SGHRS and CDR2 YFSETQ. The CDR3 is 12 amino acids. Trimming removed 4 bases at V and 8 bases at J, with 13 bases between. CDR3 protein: CASSPEAGKQYF. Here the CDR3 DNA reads TGCGCCAGCAGCCCCGAGGCGGGAAAGCAGTACTTC.

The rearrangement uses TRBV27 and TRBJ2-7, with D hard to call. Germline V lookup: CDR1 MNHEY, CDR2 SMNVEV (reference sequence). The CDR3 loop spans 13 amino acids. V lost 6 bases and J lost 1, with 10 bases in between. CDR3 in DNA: TGTGCCAGCAGGCCGGAGTGGTCCTACGAGCAGTACTTC. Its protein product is CASRPEWSYEQYF.

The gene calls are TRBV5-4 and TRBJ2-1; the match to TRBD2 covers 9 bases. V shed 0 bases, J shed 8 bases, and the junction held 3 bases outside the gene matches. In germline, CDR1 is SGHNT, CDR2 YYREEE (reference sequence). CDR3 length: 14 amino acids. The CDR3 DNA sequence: TGTGCCAGCAGCTTGGTAGCGGGAGATGATGAGCAGTTCTTC. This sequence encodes CASSLVAGDDEQFF.

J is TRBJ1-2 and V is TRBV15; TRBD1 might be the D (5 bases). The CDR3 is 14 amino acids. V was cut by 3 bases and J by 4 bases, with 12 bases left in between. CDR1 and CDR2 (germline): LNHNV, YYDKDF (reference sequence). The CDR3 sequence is CATSRGGNSYGYTF. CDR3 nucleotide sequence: TGTGCCACCAGCAGGGGGGGGAATTCCTATGGCTACACCTTC.

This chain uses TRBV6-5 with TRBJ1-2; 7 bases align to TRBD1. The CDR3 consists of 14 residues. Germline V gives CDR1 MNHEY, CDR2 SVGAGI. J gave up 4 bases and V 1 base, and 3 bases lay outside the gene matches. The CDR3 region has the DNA TGTGCCAGCAGTTACTTGGGGGACAGCTATGGCTACACCTTC. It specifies CASSYLGDSYGYTF.

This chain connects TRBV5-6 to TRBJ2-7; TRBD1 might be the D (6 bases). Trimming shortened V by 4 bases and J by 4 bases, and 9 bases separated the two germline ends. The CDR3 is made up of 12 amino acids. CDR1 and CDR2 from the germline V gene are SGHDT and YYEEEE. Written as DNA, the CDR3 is TGTGCCAGCAGCCCGGGACAATACGAGCAGTACTTC. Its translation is CASSPGQYEQYF.

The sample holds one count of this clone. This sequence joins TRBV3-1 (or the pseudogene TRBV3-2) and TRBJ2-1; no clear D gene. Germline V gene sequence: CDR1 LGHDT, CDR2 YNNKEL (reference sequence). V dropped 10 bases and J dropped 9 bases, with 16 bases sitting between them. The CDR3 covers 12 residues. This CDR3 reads CATGERYGEQFF. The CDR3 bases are TGTGCCACCGGAGAGAGGTATGGTGAGCAGTTCTTC.

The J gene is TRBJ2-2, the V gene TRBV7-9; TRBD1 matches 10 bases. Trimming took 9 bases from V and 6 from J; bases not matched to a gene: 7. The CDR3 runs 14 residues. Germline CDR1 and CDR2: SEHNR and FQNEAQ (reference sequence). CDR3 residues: CARPGQGTSGELFF. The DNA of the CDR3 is TGTGCCAGACCGGGACAGGGGACGTCCGGGGAGCTGTTTTTT.

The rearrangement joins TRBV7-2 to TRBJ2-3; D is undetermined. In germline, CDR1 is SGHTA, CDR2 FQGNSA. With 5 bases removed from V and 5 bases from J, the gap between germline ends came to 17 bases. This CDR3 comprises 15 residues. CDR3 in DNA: TGTGCCAGCAGCGCCCAAGTTTCGGTGGTAGATACGCAGTATTTT. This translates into CASSAQVSVVDTQYF.

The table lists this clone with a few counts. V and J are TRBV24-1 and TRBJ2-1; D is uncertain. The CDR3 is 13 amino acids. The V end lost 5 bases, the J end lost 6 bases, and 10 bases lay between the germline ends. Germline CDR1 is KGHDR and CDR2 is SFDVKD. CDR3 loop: CATSGLGANEQFF. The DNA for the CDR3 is TGTGCCACCAGTGGCCTAGGTGCCAATGAGCAGTTCTTC.